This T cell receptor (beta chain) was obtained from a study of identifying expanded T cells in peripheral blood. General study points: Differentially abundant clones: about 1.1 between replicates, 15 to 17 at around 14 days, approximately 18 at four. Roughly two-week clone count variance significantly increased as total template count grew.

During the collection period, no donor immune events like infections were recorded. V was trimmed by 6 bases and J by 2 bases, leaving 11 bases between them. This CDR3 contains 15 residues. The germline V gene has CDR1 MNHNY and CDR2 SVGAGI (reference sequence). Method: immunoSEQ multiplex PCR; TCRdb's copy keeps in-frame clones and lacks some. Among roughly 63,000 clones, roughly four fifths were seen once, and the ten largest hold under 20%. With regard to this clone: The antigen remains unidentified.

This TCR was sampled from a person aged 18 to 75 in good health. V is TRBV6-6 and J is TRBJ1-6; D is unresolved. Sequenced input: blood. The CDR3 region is CASSPRRTYNSPLHF. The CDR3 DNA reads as TGTGCCAGCAGCCCCAGACGGACCTATAATTCACCCCTCCACTTT.